The clone carrying this T cell receptor beta chain was picked up a small number of times. The antigen is undetermined. V was shortened by 4 bases and J by 5 bases, with 11 bases between the two germline ends. The CDR3 is 13 amino acids. CDR1 and CDR2 (germline): LGHNA, YSLEER. The sample originates from a study of beta chain features in type 1 diabetes. On the study more broadly: Examination spanned about 110 million sorted cells from all samples.

Whole-study results and caveats: TCRB CDR3s from Type 1 diabetes patients were moderately but significantly shorter in all four CD4+ subsets. Type 1 diabetes patients had VDJ junctions that carried fewer insertions and more deletions. Researchers reported that naive, central memory and Treg TCRB repertoires appeared more similar in patients than in healthy donors.

The isolated RNA, all of it, was reverse transcribed, so expressed TCRB transcripts were what got sequenced. Clones were sequenced by immunoSEQ multiplex PCR, and TCRdb holds only the in-frame ones, with some missing. The sample holds about 370,000 clones, approximately 16% seen once. This clonotype was obtained from a young woman in good health. J is TRBJ2-5 and V is TRBV4-3; tentative D call: TRBD1 (6 bases). The sequenced material came from naive CD4+ T cells from blood. This chain's CDR3 is CASSPGTGETQYF. CDR3 coding DNA: TGCGCCAGCAGCCCCGGAACAGGGGAGACCCAGTACTTC.